This record covers a single T cell receptor beta chain. The source of the sample is a study of blood T cell repertoires in COVID-19. Background on the study: PBMCs, B-cell-depleted T cells, or T cells provided the cDNA or gDNA that made up the material.

The ends were cut back, 3 bases at V and 3 bases at J, with 9 bases in the middle. This CDR3 comprises 14 residues. Per germline, CDR1 KGHSH and CDR2 LQKENI. As handled by the study authors: Estimates of nucleated cell counts were drawn from the amplification of reference gene primers. Only in-frame clones appear in the TCRdb table, and some are missing; sequencing was by immunoSEQ multiplex PCR. V, J and clone size were drawn from that table, and D and trimming were deduced from the DNA. The table shows 150,000 to 200,000 clones, with 88% occurring only once. The genes are TRBV18 and TRBJ1-5; possible D gene TRBD1, 6 bases. This receptor was taken from a woman between 18 and 29 years old who had recovered from COVID-19. The sequenced material came from PBMCs or T cells enriched from blood (not recorded which). The CDR3 DNA reads TGTGCCAGCTCACCTACAGGGAACAATCAGCCCCAGCATTTT. Amino acid sequence: CASSPTGNNQPQHF.